This T cell receptor beta chain was profiled in a study of radiation and T cells in renal cell carcinoma. Indicated time point: blood 4 weeks post-SBRT, at nephrectomy. Specified treatment: 15 Gy SBRT to primary tumor, nephrectomy 4 weeks later. Germline V gene lookup returns CDR1 ENHRY and CDR2 SYGVKD. The germline V and J ends were trimmed by 3 bases and 0 bases, with 12 bases remaining between them. CDR3 size: 15 residues. The assay was immunoSEQ multiplex PCR, and TCRdb's table has in-frame clones only and misses some. The sample records around 180,000 clones, about 85% being singletons. The clonotype comes from a woman in her 50s with renal cell carcinoma. The V and J genes are TRBV10-3 and TRBJ2-7; the D is unclear. Here the sequenced sample was blood, taken from a patient whose treatment included radiotherapy and nephrectomy. As DNA, the CDR3 is TGTGCCATCAGTGAAAGGACCTCCAGCTCCTACGAGCAGTACTTC. Its protein product is CAISERTSSSYEQYF.